Listed below are T cell receptor beta chains from one sample, sequenced in a study of early T cells in non-severe SARS-CoV-2 infection. From the 5' RACE reads, TCRdb called clonotypes with MiXCR, one entry per CDR3 protein. The table records tens of thousands of distinct CDR3 sequences, around an eighth of them present only once. Sequences were obtained from whole blood. Receptor source: an adult who was a healthcare worker with PCR-confirmed SARS-CoV-2 infection or an uninfected control (not recorded which). Each CDR3 is given without its conserved first and last residue. Fields, in order: V gene, CDR3 length, J gene, CDR3 protein.

V: TRBV4-3; length: 13; J: TRBJ2-7; CDR3: ASSQDHRVSDEQY
V: TRBV6-2/TRBV6-3; length: 12; J: TRBJ2-7; CDR3: ASSSGDGSREQY
V: TRBV3-1; length: 12; J: TRBJ1-1; CDR3: ASSQPREGTEAF
V: TRBV19; length: 11; J: TRBJ1-2; CDR3: ASKVRGSYGYT
V: TRBV11-2; length: 11; J: TRBJ2-7; CDR3: ASRKDWGYEQY
V: TRBV12-3/TRBV12-4; length: 12; J: TRBJ2-7; CDR3: ASSFVNRAYEQY
V: TRBV29-1; length: 9; J: TRBJ1-1; CDR3: SVPTDTEAF
V: TRBV7-2; length: 12; J: TRBJ2-3; CDR3: ASSATVVTDTQY
V: TRBV6-5; length: 9; J: TRBJ1-2; CDR3: ASTRGYGYT
V: TRBV18; length: 14; J: TRBJ1-4; CDR3: ASSPREIPTNEKLF
V: TRBV4-1; length: 15; J: TRBJ1-3; CDR3: ASSQEEQGTSGNTIY
V: TRBV20-1; length: 11; J: TRBJ2-1; CDR3: SAKRGFYNEQF
V: TRBV15; length: 15; J: TRBJ1-4; CDR3: ATSSQDFSGGNEKLF
V: TRBV5-1; length: 13; J: TRBJ2-7; CDR3: ASSLAPGASYEQY
V: TRBV4-2; length: 15; J: TRBJ2-5; CDR3: ASSQTLLAGGQETQY
V: TRBV10-3; length: 12; J: TRBJ2-7; CDR3: AISESGRDYEQY
V: TRBV4-3; length: 13; J: TRBJ1-3; CDR3: ASSQEGRSGNTIY
V: TRBV7-2; length: 11; J: TRBJ1-1; CDR3: ASSLDLKGEAF
V: TRBV20-1; length: 12; J: TRBJ2-1; CDR3: SATGGLGYNEQF
V: TRBV20-1; length: 12; J: TRBJ2-7; CDR3: SAIQTEGGYEQY
V: TRBV29-1; length: 8; J: TRBJ2-5; CDR3: SASQETQY
V: TRBV7-2; length: 12; J: TRBJ2-5; CDR3: ASSLWPQAETQY
V: TRBV7-9; length: 15; J: TRBJ2-7; CDR3: ASSLIGGGPSSYEQY
V: TRBV28; length: 14; J: TRBJ2-2; CDR3: ASSPPRGLSLGELF